This T cell receptor (beta chain) was observed in a study of CD8 T cells in ankylosing spondylitis. Whole-study findings and limits: Disease-associated clones were reportedly significantly overrepresented in matched ankylosing spondylitis synovial fluid. Blood of patients with ankylosing spondylitis appeared to be characterized by a TCR beta motif of eight highly homologous variants.

TCRdb re-called the 5' RACE reads with MiXCR, one entry per CDR3 protein. The table has about 840,000 distinct CDR3 sequences, 12% seen once. This clonotype was counted between two and nine times. Its target is unknown. Germline-derived CDR1 and CDR2 are DFQATT and SNEGSKA (reference sequence). J lost 5 bases, V lost 7 bases, and 8 bases had no gene match. The CDR3 is made up of 13 amino acids. The V call is TRBV20-1, the J call TRBJ2-3, with 8 bases that match TRBD1. This TCR was sampled from a male donor with ankylosing spondylitis. The specimen was blood, either unsorted or a sorted T cell fraction (not recorded which). DNA for the CDR3: TGCAGTGGGGCAGGGGGCGGGATAGATACGCAGTATTTT. It specifies CSGAGGGIDTQYF.